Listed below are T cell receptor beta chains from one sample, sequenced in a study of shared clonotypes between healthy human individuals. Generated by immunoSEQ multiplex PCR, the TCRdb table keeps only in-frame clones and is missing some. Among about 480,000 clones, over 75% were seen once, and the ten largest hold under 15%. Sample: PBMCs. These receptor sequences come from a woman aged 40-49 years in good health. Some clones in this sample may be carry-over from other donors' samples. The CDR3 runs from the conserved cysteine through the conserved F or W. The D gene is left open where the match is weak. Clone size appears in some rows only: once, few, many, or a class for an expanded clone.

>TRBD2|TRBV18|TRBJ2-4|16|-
TGTGCCAGCTCACCCCCTAGCGGGAGCGCCAAAAACATTCAGTACTTC
CASSPPSGSAKNIQYF
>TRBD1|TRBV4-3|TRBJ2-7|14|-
TGCGCCAGCAGCCAAGATCTGTCAGGGGGCGAGCAGTACTTC
CASSQDLSGGEQYF
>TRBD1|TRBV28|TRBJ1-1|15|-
TGTGCCAGCAACCAGGACAGGGCGGGCCTCACTGAAGCTTTCTTT
CASNQDRAGLTEAFF
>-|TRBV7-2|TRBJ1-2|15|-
TGTGCCAGCAGCTTACCGGTTTCCTCTAACTATGGCTACACCTTC
CASSLPVSSNYGYTF
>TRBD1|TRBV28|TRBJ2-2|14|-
TGTGCCAGCATCGACAGGGTGAGCACCGGGGAGCTGTTTTTT
CASIDRVSTGELFF
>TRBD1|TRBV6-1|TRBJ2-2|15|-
TGTGCCAGCAGTAAACGACAGGGTGGCACCGGGGAGCTGTTTTTT
CASSKRQGGTGELFF
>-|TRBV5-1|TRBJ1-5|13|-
TGCGCCAGCAGCTTGGCCCCCAATCAGCCCCAGCATTTT
CASSLAPNQPQHF
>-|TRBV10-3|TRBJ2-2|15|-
TGTGCCATCAGTGCTGGGGGGAGAGAAACCGGGGAGCTGTTTTTT
CAISAGGRETGELFF
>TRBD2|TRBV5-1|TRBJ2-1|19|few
TGCGCCAGCAGCCCCCATCTAGCGGGAGGGCCGGGGATGTGGAATGAGCAGTTCTTC
CASSPHLAGGPGMWNEQFF
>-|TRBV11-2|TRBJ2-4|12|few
TGTGCCAGCAGCTTAGCTACGGAACCTCCGTACTTC
CASSLATEPPYF
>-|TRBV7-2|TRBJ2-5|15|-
TGTGCCAGCAGCTTAGACGGGCGAGCGGAAGAGACCCAGTACTTC
CASSLDGRAEETQYF